One sample yielded the 10 T cell receptor beta chains listed below, sequenced in a study of blood T cell repertoires in COVID-19. Measured with immunoSEQ multiplex PCR; TCRdb has only the in-frame clones, and not every one. Seen here are approximately 90,000 clones, 75% to 85% observed once, and the top ten hold 19%. Sequenced input: peripheral blood. The receptors here all came from a woman older than 75 with acute or convalescent COVID-19.

This clone has only a few counts. This rearrangement joins TRBV18 to TRBJ2-2, with D possibly TRBD2 on 6 matching bases. The CDR3 extends over 18 amino acids. The germline V gene encodes CDR1 KGHSH and CDR2 LQKENI. The ends were cut back, 5 bases at V and 4 bases at J, with 23 bases in the middle. The CDR3 DNA is TGTGCCAGCTCAGAACGACAAAGGATCCTCGGGGGCACCGGGGAGCTGTTTTTT. Residues: CASSERQRILGGTGELFF.

V is TRBV3-1 (or the pseudogene TRBV3-2) and J is TRBJ1-4; D not resolved. The germline V gene encodes CDR1 LGHDT and CDR2 YNNKEL (reference sequence). CDR3 size: 14 residues. With 2 bases removed from V and 1 base from J, the gap between germline ends came to 5 bases. This CDR3 reads CASSQQITNEKLFF. In DNA form, the CDR3 reads TGTGCCAGCAGCCAACAGATAACTAATGAAAAACTGTTTTTT.

The CDR3 here is CASSRSEMAGSEAFF. For the CDR3, the DNA is TGTGCCAGCAGCCGCTCAGAGATGGCGGGCTCTGAAGCTTTCTTT. The chain carries TRBV3-1 (or the pseudogene TRBV3-2) and TRBJ1-1, with unresolved D. The CDR3 sequence is 15 residues long. The germline V gene encodes CDR1 LGHDT and CDR2 YNNKEL (reference sequence). The V gene lost 4 bases and the J gene lost 6 bases, with 18 bases spanning the gap.

In its sample, this clone was seen a few times. The chain recombines TRBV5-1 with TRBJ2-7; 7 nucleotides match TRBD1. This CDR3 spans 15 amino acids. Germline V gene lookup returns CDR1 SGHRS and CDR2 YFSETQ. Germline trimming cut 3 bases from V and 1 base from J; bases unmatched to any gene: 7. CDR3 region: CASSSQGQVSYEQYF. In nucleotides, the CDR3 is TGCGCCAGCAGCTCCCAAGGACAGGTATCCTACGAGCAGTACTTC.

This clone was picked up one time. V is TRBV9 and J is TRBJ2-2; 8 bases match TRBD2. With V trimmed by 7 bases and J by 8 bases, 16 bases remained unmatched. Germline CDR1 is SGDLS and CDR2 is YYNGEE. The CDR3 extends over 16 amino acids. This chain's CDR3 is CASAGGGTLLGGELFF. The CDR3 DNA reads TGTGCCAGCGCCGGCGGGGGGACCCTACTAGGAGGGGAGCTGTTTTTT.

The J gene is TRBJ2-7, the V gene TRBV10-1, with D maybe TRBD1 (5 bases). The V and J ends lost 2 bases and 4 bases respectively, with 12 bases between them. This CDR3 has 14 amino acids. CDR1 and CDR2 from the germline V gene are WNHNN and SYGVQD (reference sequence). CDR3 bases: TGCGCCAGCAGTGAGCGCCCAGGGTCATACGAGCAGTACTTC. Its protein is CASSERPGSYEQYF.

The J gene is TRBJ1-3, the V gene TRBV11-2; 9 bases match TRBD1. With 5 bases clipped from V and 2 bases from J, the junction kept 1 base outside the gene matches. The CDR3 has 14 amino acids. The germline gives CDR1 SGHAT, CDR2 FQNNGV. CDR3 residues: CASSRTGAGNTIYF. CDR3 sequence (DNA): TGTGCCAGCAGCCGGACAGGGGCTGGAAACACCATATATTTT.

The V and J genes are TRBV19 and TRBJ1-2, with D possibly TRBD1 on 6 matching bases. The germline V and J ends were trimmed by 3 bases and 4 bases, with 12 bases remaining between them. The CDR3 length is 14 residues. CDR1 is LNHDA and CDR2 is SQIVND in the germline V gene (reference sequence). For the CDR3, the DNA is TGTGCCAGTAGTATCACGGGACAAACCTATGGCTACACCTTC. It yields the protein CASSITGQTYGYTF.

This chain connects TRBV29-1 to TRBJ2-7, with D perhaps matching TRBD2 (7 bases). V lost 7 bases and J lost 1, with 14 bases in between. This CDR3 comprises 13 residues. CDR1 and CDR2 from the germline V gene are SQVTM and ANQGSEA. The CDR3 is CSGQAGESYEQYF. The CDR3 DNA is TGCAGCGGACAGGCGGGAGAGTCCTACGAGCAGTACTTC.

This clone has just one count. One junction end disagrees with the germline gene, perhaps due to a read error. The genes are TRBV6-6 and TRBJ1-4; TRBD1 aligns across 8 bases. CDR1 and CDR2 (germline): MNHNY, SVGAGI (reference sequence). This CDR3 has 14 amino acids. CDR3 in DNA: TGTGCCGGCAGGCAGGGGGCGACTAATGAAAAACTGTTTTTT. Its translation is CAGRQGATNEKLFF.